A single sample gave rise to the 28 T cell receptor beta chains below, sequenced in a study of shared T cell receptors in the human thymus. Sequenced by immunoSEQ multiplex PCR; TCRdb stores in-frame clones only, minus some. The sample contains hundreds of thousands of clones, around nine tenths of which appear only once. These sequences were also reported in another study, on human thymus T cells.

The sample was thymocytes. These receptors were taken from a boy in the first two years of life with a congenital heart defect.

The rearrangement links TRBV6-5 to TRBJ1-1; D not resolved. Between the trimmed V and J ends, which lost 5 bases and 1 base, there was a span of 11 bases. The CDR3 is 14 residues long. CDR1 is MNHEY, CDR2 SVGAGI, per germline. CDR3 protein: CASSAGLTNTEAFF. The CDR3 DNA reads as TGTGCCAGCAGTGCCGGACTTACGAACACTGAAGCTTTCTTT.

This chain links TRBV29-1 with TRBJ2-1; TRBD2 agrees at 12 bases. Germline lookup yields CDR1 SQVTM and CDR2 ANQGSEA. J gave up 4 bases and V 4 bases, and 11 bases lay outside the gene matches. CDR3 length equals 17 residues. CDR3 amino acids: CSVAPPTSGRIYNEQFF. CDR3 in DNA: TGCAGCGTTGCCCCCCCGACTAGCGGGAGAATTTACAATGAGCAGTTCTTC.

This chain joins TRBV4-3 and TRBJ1-1; the match to TRBD1 covers 8 bases. V lost 3 bases, J lost 1 base, and 4 bases stayed unmatched. The length of the CDR3 is 15 residues. Germline V gene data show CDR1 as LGHNA and CDR2 as YSLEER. The CDR3 coding sequence is TGCGCCAGCAGCCAGGTTGGACAGGGGAACACTGAAGCTTTCTTT. Translation: CASSQVGQGNTEAFF.

The chain recombines TRBV5-1 with TRBJ2-3, with D tentatively TRBD2 (6 bases). V was pared by 3 bases and J by 1 base, with 12 bases between. CDR3 size: 15 residues. Germline CDR1 and CDR2: SGHRS and YFSETQ. The DNA for the CDR3 is TGCGCCAGCAGCTGGCTGTCGGGGGGCACAGATACGCAGTATTTT. Translation gives CASSWLSGGTDTQYF.

This clone was detected a few times. Other DNA sequences from this sample encode an identical CDR3 as well. V and J are TRBV19 and TRBJ1-1, with 9 bases lining up with TRBD1. This CDR3 region has 14 residues. Germline assignment: CDR1 LNHDA and CDR2 SQIVND (reference sequence). Losses at the gene ends were 5 bases for V and 4 bases for J; bases not matched to a gene: 5. The DNA for the CDR3 is TGTGCCAGTAGTCCAGGACAGGGGTGCACTGAAGCTTTCTTT. Translation: CASSPGQGCTEAFF.

The V and J genes are TRBV10-1 and TRBJ2-7; 7 nucleotides match TRBD1. J lost 0 bases, V lost 6 bases, and 11 bases had no gene match. CDR1 and CDR2 from the germline V gene are WNHNN and SYGVQD (reference sequence). CDR3 length equals 16 residues. The CDR3, as DNA: TGCGCCAGCAGCCCCTTCCTGACAGGGAACTCCTACGAGCAGTACTTC. Protein: CASSPFLTGNSYEQYF.

The genes are TRBV5-1 and TRBJ2-5, with D possibly TRBD2 on 5 matching bases. The V end lost 0 bases, the J end lost 1 base, and 22 bases lay between the germline ends. The CDR3 covers 19 residues. Per germline, CDR1 SGHRS and CDR2 YFSETQ. CDR3: CASSLERLGPRGTQETQYF. The CDR3 DNA sequence: TGCGCCAGCAGCTTGGAAAGATTAGGGCCCCGGGGAACCCAAGAGACCCAGTACTTC. The variable domain in full, completed from reference TRBV5-1 and TRBJ2-5, reads KAGVTQTPRYLIKTRGQQVTLSCSPISGHRSVSWYQQTPGQGLQFLFEYFSETQRNKGNFPGRFSGRQFSNSRSEMNVSTLELGDSALYLCASSLERLGPRGTQETQYFGPGTRLLVL.

The V gene is TRBV25-1, the J gene TRBJ1-3; possibly TRBD1 for D (6 bases). Germline values: CDR1 MGHDK, CDR2 SYGVNS. This CDR3 contains 16 residues. Trimming stripped 4 bases from V and 6 bases from J, with 19 bases between. The CDR3 region has the DNA TGTGCCAGCAGTGTCCGGACAGAGACAGGTGAAAACACCATATATTTT. Translation gives CASSVRTETGENTIYF.

The chain recombines TRBV15 with TRBJ2-5; TRBD2 aligns across 10 bases. Germline CDR1 reads LNHNV; CDR2 reads YYDKDF (reference sequence). V gave up 3 bases and J gave up 3 bases; unmatched junction bases: 4. The length of the CDR3 is 15 residues. CDR3 in DNA: TGTGCCACCAGCAGGAAAAGCGGGGGGGAAGAGACCCAGTACTTC. It translates to CATSRKSGGEETQYF.

This clone has a single count. V usage is TRBV9 and J usage is TRBJ2-4; no definite D call. CDR3 size: 15 residues. The germline V and J ends were trimmed by 0 bases and 1 base, with 8 bases remaining between them. Germline CDR1 and CDR2: SGDLS and YYNGEE. The CDR3 DNA sequence: TGTGCCAGCAGCGTAGACTCCCTCGCCAAAAACATTCAGTACTTC. This gives the protein CASSVDSLAKNIQYF.

The rearrangement links TRBV28 to TRBJ1-4; TRBD1 matches at 9 bases. CDR3 size: 15 residues. V trimming: 3 bases; J trimming: 8 bases; junction bases outside the gene matches: 7. Germline-derived CDR1 and CDR2 are MDHEN and SYDVKM. The CDR3 spells CASSLGQGRKEKLFF. For the CDR3, the DNA is TGTGCCAGCAGTTTGGGACAGGGCCGAAAGGAAAAACTGTTTTTT.

CDR3 amino acids: CASSLGRVSGYTF. CDR3 nucleotide sequence: TGCGCCAGCAGCCTGGGCAGGGTGAGTGGCTACACCTTC. The rearrangement uses TRBV4-3 and TRBJ1-2; a weak D match, TRBD1 (5 bases). The CDR3 covers 13 residues. Germline assignment: CDR1 LGHNA and CDR2 YSLEER. The germline V and J ends were trimmed by 4 bases and 7 bases, with 13 bases remaining between them.

The chain uses TRBV9 and TRBJ2-7; 7 bases are shared with TRBD2. The CDR3 totals 17 residues. Germline V CDR1 and CDR2: SGDLS, YYNGEE. V lost 3 bases to trimming and J lost 2 bases; unmatched junction nucleotides: 14. Here the CDR3 DNA reads TGTGCCAGCAGCGGTCCCTCCCCCAGGCGGGAGACCTACGAGCAGTACTTC. This gives the protein CASSGPSPRRETYEQYF.

The chain has TRBV5-1 and TRBJ2-7; D possibly corresponds to TRBD2 (5 bases). The CDR3 runs 13 residues. Trimming stripped 7 bases from V and 2 bases from J, with 13 bases between. Germline V gene data show CDR1 as SGHRS and CDR2 as YFSETQ. The CDR3 loop reads CASQGRTPYEQYF. CDR3 DNA: TGCGCCAGCCAAGGACGGACTCCCTACGAGCAGTACTTC.

The gene calls are TRBV4-1 and TRBJ2-1; 9 bases align to TRBD2. CDR3 length: 14 amino acids. The V segment lost 6 bases and the J segment 2 bases; nucleotides outside the gene matches: 2. Germline lookup yields CDR1 MGHRA and CDR2 YSYEKL. CDR3 sequence: CASSLAGPYNEQFF. The CDR3 DNA is TGCGCCAGCAGTCTAGCGGGACCCTACAATGAGCAGTTCTTC.

With regard to this clone: At one boundary the junction diverges from the germline segment, which might be a read error. The chain combines TRBV6-1 with TRBJ1-5, with 10 bases aligning to TRBD1. The CDR3 runs to 17 residues. CDR1 and CDR2 from the germline V gene are MNHNS and SASEGT. CDR3 in DNA: TGTGCCAGCAGGGAAGACAGGGGGCGTCGGGGCAATCAGCCCCAGCATTTT. It is translated as CASREDRGRRGNQPQHF.

This clone was counted a single time. The genes are TRBV4-3 and TRBJ1-1; a weak D match, TRBD1 (5 bases). CDR3 size: 14 residues. Germline V gene data show CDR1 as LGHNA and CDR2 as YSLEER. V was pared by 0 bases and J by 2 bases, with 7 bases between. In DNA form, the CDR3 reads TGCGCCAGCAGCCAAGACAGGGCCAACACTGAAGCTTTCTTT. Its protein product is CASSQDRANTEAFF.

V gene TRBV30 combines with J gene TRBJ2-5, with D possibly being TRBD2 (6 bases). CDR3 length: 13 residues. In germline, CDR1 is GTSNPN, CDR2 SVGIG (reference sequence). V lost 3 bases and J 2 bases, leaving 10 bases between the germline ends. CDR3 nucleotide sequence: TGTGCCTGGAGCCGGGACTCTCAAGAGACCCAGTACTTC. Translating gives CAWSRDSQETQYF.

The chain is built from TRBV6-5 and TRBJ2-2; D possibly corresponds to TRBD2 (6 bases). Trimming cost V 4 bases and J 1 base, with 10 bases left between them. The CDR3 totals 15 residues. Germline V gene sequence: CDR1 MNHEY, CDR2 SVGAGI. CDR3 loop: CASSSPEGNTGELFF. The CDR3 DNA reads TGTGCCAGCAGTTCGCCGGAGGGGAACACCGGGGAGCTGTTTTTT.

The chain has TRBV7-9 and TRBJ2-1; TRBD1 might be the D (5 bases). CDR1 SEHNR and CDR2 FQNEAQ come from the germline V gene (reference sequence). The CDR3 covers 13 residues. Trimming removed 5 bases at V and 3 bases at J, with 8 bases between. The CDR3 spells CASSPDSYNEQFF. In nucleotides, the CDR3 is TGTGCCAGCAGCCCCGACAGCTACAATGAGCAGTTCTTC.

V gene TRBV11-3 combines with J gene TRBJ1-4, with D perhaps matching TRBD1 (5 bases). The V gene lost 2 bases and the J gene lost 10 bases, with 17 bases spanning the gap. CDR3 length: 15 residues. Germline CDR1 reads SGHNT; CDR2 reads YENEEA. CDR3 nucleotide sequence: TGTGCCAGCAGCTTAATCGGGGGACGTTCGGCAAAACTGTTTTTT. It translates to CASSLIGGRSAKLFF.

The count of this clone is one. V usage is TRBV20-1 and J usage is TRBJ2-5; D is unresolved. V lost 5 bases and J lost 9, with 4 bases in between. The CDR3 is 8 amino acids. CDR1 and CDR2 (germline): DFQATT, SNEGSKA (reference sequence). For the CDR3, the DNA is TGCAGTGCTCTGTCCCAGTACTTC. It translates to CSALSQYF.

This chain joins TRBV10-3 and TRBJ2-1; the D gene is possibly TRBD2 (6 bases). The CDR3 contains 14 residues. Germline V lookup: CDR1 ENHRY, CDR2 SYGVKD. Trimming stripped 6 bases from V and 2 bases from J, with 11 bases between. The CDR3 bases are TGTGCCATCAGAGGCGGGGACCCCTACAATGAGCAGTTCTTC. Encoded protein: CAIRGGDPYNEQFF.

This chain connects TRBV25-1 to TRBJ2-3, with D possibly being TRBD1 (5 bases). The germline CDR1 and CDR2 sequences are MGHDK and SYGVNS. The CDR3 has 17 residues. Trimming shortened V by 7 bases and J by 2 bases, and 22 bases separated the two germline ends. CDR3: CASTSNPDTSPTDTQYF. In nucleotides, the CDR3 is TGTGCCAGCACCTCAAATCCGGACACGTCTCCCACAGATACGCAGTATTTT.

This chain joins TRBV20-1 and TRBJ2-7; TRBD2 aligns across 7 bases. The CDR3 has 11 amino acids. In germline, CDR1 is DFQATT, CDR2 SNEGSKA (reference sequence). V was pared by 6 bases and J by 4 bases, with 3 bases of the junction left unmatched. As DNA, the CDR3 is TGCAGTGCGCTCGGGGGGTACGAGCAGTACTTC. Encoded protein: CSALGGYEQYF.

The chain employs TRBV4-3 and TRBJ1-2, with D unresolved. This CDR3 region has 17 residues. Germline assignment: CDR1 LGHNA and CDR2 YSLEER. V was pared by 4 bases and J by 4 bases, with 22 bases between. The CDR3 spells CASSLLPRHPIGYGYTF. The CDR3 DNA reads as TGCGCCAGCAGCCTCCTTCCTAGGCACCCTATCGGCTATGGCTACACCTTC.

CDR3 region: CASSFVSHNEQFF. The CDR3 DNA follows: TGTGCCAGCAGCTTCGTCTCTCACAATGAGCAGTTCTTC. The rearrangement links TRBV7-2 to TRBJ2-1, with unresolved D. V lost 3 bases and J lost 5, with 8 bases in between. This CDR3 is 13 amino acids long. CDR1 and CDR2 (germline): SGHTA, FQGNSA.

This chain links TRBV10-2 with TRBJ2-7, with 12 nucleotides matching TRBD2. Germline assignment: CDR1 WSHSY and CDR2 SAAADI. The CDR3 extends over 14 amino acids. J was trimmed by 9 bases and V by 6 bases; bases with no gene match: 9. CDR3 residues: CASSATSGRVVQYF. In nucleotides, the CDR3 is TGCGCCAGCAGCGCGACTAGCGGGAGAGTAGTGCAGTACTTC.